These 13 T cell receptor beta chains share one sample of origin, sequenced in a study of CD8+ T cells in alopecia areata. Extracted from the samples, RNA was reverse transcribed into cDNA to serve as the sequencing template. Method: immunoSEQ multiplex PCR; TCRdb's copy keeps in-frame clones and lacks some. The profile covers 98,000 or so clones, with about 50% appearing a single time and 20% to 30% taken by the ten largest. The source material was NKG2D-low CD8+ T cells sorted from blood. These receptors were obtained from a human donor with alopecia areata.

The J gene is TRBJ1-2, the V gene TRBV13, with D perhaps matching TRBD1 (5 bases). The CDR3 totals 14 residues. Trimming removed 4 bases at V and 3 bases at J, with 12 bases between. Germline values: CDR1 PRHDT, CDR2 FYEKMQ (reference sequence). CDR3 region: CASSWRGPYYGYTF. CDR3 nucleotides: TGTGCCAGCAGCTGGAGGGGACCTTACTATGGCTACACCTTC.

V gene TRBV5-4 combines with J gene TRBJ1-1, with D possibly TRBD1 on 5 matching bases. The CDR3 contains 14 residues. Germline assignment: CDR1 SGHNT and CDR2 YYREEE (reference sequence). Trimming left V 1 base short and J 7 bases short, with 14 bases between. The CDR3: CASSLLGEGSEAFF. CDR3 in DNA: TGTGCCAGCAGCTTGCTGGGAGAGGGGAGTGAAGCTTTCTTT.

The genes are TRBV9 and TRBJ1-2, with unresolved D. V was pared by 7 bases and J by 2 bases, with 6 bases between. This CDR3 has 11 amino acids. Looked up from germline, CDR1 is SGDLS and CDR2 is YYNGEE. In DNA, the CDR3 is TGTGCCAGCTCCAGCAACTATGGCTACACCTTC. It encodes CASSSNYGYTF.

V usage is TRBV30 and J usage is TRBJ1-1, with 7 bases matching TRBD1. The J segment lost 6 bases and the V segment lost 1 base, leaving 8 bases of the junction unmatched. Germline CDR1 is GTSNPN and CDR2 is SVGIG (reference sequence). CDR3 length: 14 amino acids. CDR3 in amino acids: CAWSGQGGYSEAFF. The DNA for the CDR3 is TGTGCCTGGAGTGGACAGGGAGGTTATTCTGAAGCTTTCTTT.

The CDR3 DNA reads as TGTGCCAGCAGCTGGGGTGGTGAGCAGTTCTTC. This sequence encodes CASSWGGEQFF. The chain uses TRBV5-4 and TRBJ2-1; D not certain. V was cut by 3 bases and J by 9 bases, with 7 bases left in between. The CDR3 has 11 residues. Germline V CDR1 and CDR2: SGHNT, YYREEE (reference sequence).

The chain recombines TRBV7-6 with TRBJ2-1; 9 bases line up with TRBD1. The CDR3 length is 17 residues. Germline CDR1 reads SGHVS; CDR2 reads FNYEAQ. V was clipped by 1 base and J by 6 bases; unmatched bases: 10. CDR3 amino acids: CASSLEIPGTGPNEQFF. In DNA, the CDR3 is TGTGCCAGCAGCTTAGAGATCCCCGGGACAGGGCCCAATGAGCAGTTCTTC. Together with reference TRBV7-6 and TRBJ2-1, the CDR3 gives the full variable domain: GAGVSQSPRYKVTKRGQDVALRCDPISGHVSLYWYRQALGQGPEFLTYFNYEAQQDKSGLPNDRFSAERPEGSISTLTIQRTEQRDSAMYRCASSLEIPGTGPNEQFFGPGTRLTVL.

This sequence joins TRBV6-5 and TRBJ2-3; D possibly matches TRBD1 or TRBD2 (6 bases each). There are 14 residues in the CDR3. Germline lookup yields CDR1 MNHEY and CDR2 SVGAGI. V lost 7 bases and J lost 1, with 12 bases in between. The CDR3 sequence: CASTEGGGTDTQYF. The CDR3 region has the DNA TGTGCCAGCACCGAGGGGGGTGGCACAGATACGCAGTATTTT.

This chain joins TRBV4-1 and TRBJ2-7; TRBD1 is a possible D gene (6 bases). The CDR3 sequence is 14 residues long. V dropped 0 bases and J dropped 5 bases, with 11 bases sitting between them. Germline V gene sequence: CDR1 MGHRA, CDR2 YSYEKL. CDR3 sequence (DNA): TGCGCCAGCAGCCAAGAGGGACAAAGGGACGAGCAGTACTTC. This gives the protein CASSQEGQRDEQYF.

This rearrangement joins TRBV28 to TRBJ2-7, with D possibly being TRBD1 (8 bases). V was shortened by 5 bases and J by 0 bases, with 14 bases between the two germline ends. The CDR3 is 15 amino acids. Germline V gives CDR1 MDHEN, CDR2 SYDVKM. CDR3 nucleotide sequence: TGTGCCAGCAGTCGACAGGGGACTAACTCCTACGAGCAGTACTTC. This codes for CASSRQGTNSYEQYF.

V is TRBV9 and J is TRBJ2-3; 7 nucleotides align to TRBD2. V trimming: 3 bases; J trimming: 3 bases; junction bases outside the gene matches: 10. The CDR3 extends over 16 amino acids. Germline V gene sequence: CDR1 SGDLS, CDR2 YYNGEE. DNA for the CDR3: TGTGCCAGCAGCGCTTCAACCGGGGAGGGTACAGATACGCAGTATTTT. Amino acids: CASSASTGEGTDTQYF.

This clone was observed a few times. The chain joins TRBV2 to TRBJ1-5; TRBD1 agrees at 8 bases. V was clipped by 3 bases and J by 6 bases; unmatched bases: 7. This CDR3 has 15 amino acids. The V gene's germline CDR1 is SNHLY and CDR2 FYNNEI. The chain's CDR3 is CASSEGGQVFQPQHF. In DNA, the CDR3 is TGTGCCAGCAGTGAGGGGGGACAGGTCTTTCAGCCCCAGCATTTT.

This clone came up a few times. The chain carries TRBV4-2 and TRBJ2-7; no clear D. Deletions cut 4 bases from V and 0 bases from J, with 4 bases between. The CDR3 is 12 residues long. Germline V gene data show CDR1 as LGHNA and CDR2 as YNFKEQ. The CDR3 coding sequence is TGTGCCAGCAGCCCTAGCTCCTACGAGCAGTACTTC. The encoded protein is CASSPSSYEQYF.

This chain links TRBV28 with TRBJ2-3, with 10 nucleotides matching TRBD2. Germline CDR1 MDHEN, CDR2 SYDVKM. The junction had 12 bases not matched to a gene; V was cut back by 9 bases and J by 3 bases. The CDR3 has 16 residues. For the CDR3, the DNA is TGTGCCAGTCCTCCTGGGCTAGCGGGAGAAACAGATACGCAGTATTTT. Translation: CASPPGLAGETDTQYF. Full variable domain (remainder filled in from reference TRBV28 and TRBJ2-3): DVKVTQSSRYLVKRTGEKVFLECVQDMDHENMFWYRQDPGLGLRLIYFSYDVKMKEKGDIPEGYSVSREKKERFSLILESASTNQTSMYLCASPPGLAGETDTQYFGPGTRLTVL.